This T cell receptor (beta chain) comes out of a study of blood T cells in healthy people across ages. Overall study context: Capturing about one barcoded beta molecule per two T cells was achieved by template switching.

The authors ran a second PCR of 7 to 11 cycles using a sample-barcoded 5' primer and a J-beta primer mix. From the 5' RACE reads, TCRdb called clonotypes with MiXCR, one entry per CDR3 protein. The table has some 940,000 distinct CDR3 sequences, around 29% seen once. Study-wide results and limits: With unsorted PBMCs, a conclusive comparison of naive versus antigen-experienced cells was not possible.

V lost 4 bases to trimming and J lost 7 bases; unmatched junction nucleotides: 15. Germline V gene sequence: CDR1 SGHDT, CDR2 YYEEEE. The CDR3 runs 16 residues. This clonotype was observed a few times. The target antigen is unknown. A read error may be the cause here, since a much bigger clone is one base away. These data also featured in a second study, about T cells of mothers and their children.

Sample: blood. This sequence joins TRBV5-6 and TRBJ2-7; TRBD1 aligns across 9 bases. The receptor was isolated from a middle-aged woman in good health. The CDR3: CASSGGGTGLSWEQYF. The CDR3 region has the DNA TGTGCCAGCAGCGGAGGAGGGACAGGGCTAAGCTGGGAGCAGTACTTC.